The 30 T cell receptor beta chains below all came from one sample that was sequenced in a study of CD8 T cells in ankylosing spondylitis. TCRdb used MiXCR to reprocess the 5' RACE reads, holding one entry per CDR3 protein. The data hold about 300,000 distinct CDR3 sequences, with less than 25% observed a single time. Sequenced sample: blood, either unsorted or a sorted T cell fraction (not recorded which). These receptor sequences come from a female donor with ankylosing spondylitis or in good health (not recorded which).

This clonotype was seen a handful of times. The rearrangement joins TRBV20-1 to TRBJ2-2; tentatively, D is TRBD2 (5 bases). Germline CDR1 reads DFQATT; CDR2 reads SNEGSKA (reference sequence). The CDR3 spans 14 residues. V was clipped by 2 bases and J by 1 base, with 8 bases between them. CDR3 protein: CSARPDLNTGELFF. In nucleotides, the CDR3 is TGCAGTGCTAGACCGGACTTGAACACCGGGGAGCTGTTTTTT.

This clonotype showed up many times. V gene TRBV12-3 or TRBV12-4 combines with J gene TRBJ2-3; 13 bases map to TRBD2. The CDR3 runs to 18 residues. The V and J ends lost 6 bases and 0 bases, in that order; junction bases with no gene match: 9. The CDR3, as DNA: TGTGCCAGCAGCTCCGGGACTAGCGGGACCTTTAGCACAGATACGCAGTATTTT. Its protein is CASSSGTSGTFSTDTQYF.

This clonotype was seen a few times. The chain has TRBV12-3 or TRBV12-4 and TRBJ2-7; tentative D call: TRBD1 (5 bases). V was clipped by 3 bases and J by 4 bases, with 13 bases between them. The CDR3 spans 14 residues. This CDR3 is CASSLGQWGYEQYF. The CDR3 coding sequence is TGTGCCAGCAGTTTGGGGCAGTGGGGATACGAGCAGTACTTC.

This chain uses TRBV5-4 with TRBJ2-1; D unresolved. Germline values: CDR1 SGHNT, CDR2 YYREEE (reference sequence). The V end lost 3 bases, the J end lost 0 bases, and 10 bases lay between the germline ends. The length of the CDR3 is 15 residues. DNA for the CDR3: TGTGCCAGCAGCTCGGGCCCTAGCTCCTACAATGAGCAGTTCTTC. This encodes CASSSGPSSYNEQFF.

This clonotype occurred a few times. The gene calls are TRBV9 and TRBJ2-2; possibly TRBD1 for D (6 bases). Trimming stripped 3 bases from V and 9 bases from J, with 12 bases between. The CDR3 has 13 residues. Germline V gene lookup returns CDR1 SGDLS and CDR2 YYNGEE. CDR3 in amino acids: CASSGDISRELFF. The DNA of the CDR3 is TGTGCCAGCAGCGGGGACATCTCAAGGGAGCTGTTTTTT. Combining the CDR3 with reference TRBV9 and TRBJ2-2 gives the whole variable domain DSGVTQTPKHLITATGQRVTLRCSPRSGDLSVYWYQQSLDQGLQFLIQYYNGEERAKGNILERFSAQQFPDLHSELNLSSLELGDSALYFCASSGDISRELFFGEGSRLTVL.

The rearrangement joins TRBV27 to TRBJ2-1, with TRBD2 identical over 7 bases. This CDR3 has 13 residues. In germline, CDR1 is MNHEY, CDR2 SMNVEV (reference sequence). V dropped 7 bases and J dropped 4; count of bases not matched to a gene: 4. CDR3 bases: TGTGCCAGCACTAGCGGACCGTACAATGAGCAGTTCTTC. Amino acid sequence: CASTSGPYNEQFF.

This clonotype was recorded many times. The DNA for the CDR3 is TGTGCCAGCAGCCCGGGACTAGCGGGAGGTCGTACCCAGTACTTC. Residues: CASSPGLAGGRTQYF. The genes are TRBV12-3 or TRBV12-4 and TRBJ2-5; TRBD2 aligns across 15 bases. Trimming removed 6 bases from V and 8 bases from J; junction bases left unmatched: 7. This CDR3 has 15 amino acids.

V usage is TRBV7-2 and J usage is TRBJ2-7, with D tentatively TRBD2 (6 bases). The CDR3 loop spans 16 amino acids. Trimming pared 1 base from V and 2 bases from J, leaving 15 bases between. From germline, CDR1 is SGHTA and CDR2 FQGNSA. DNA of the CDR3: TGTGCCAGCAGCTTAGTTGGAGGCGGGAACCCCTACGAGCAGTACTTC. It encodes CASSLVGGGNPYEQYF.

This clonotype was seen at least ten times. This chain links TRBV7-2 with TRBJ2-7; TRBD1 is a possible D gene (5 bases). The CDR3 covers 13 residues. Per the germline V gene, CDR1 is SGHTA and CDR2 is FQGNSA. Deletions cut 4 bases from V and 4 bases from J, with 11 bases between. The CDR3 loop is CASSYTRDYEQYF. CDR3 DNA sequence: TGTGCCAGCAGCTACACCAGGGATTACGAGCAGTACTTC.

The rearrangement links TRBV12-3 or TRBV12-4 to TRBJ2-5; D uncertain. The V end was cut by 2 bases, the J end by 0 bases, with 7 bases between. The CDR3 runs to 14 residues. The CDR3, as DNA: TGTGCCAGCAGTTTAAATAGCTACCAAGAGACCCAGTACTTC. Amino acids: CASSLNSYQETQYF.

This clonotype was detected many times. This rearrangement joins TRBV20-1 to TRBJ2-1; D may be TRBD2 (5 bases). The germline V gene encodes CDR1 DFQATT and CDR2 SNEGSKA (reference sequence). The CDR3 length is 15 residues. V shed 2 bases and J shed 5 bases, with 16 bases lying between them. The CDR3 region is CSARPPLARDNEQFF. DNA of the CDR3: TGCAGTGCTAGACCCCCCCTCGCGCGGGACAATGAGCAGTTCTTC.

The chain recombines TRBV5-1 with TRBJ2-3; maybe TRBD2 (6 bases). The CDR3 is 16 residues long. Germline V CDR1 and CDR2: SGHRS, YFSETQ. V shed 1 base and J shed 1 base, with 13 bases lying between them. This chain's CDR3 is CASSLHSWGGTDTQYF. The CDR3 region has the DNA TGCGCCAGCAGCTTGCATTCGTGGGGGGGCACAGATACGCAGTATTTT. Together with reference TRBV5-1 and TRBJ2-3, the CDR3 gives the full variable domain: KAGVTQTPRYLIKTRGQQVTLSCSPISGHRSVSWYQQTPGQGLQFLFEYFSETQRNKGNFPGRFSGRQFSNSRSEMNVSTLELGDSALYLCASSLHSWGGTDTQYFGPGTRLTVL.

The CDR3 loop is CASSWSGRATDTQYF. Written as DNA, the CDR3 is TGCGCCAGCAGCTGGAGCGGGAGGGCCACAGATACGCAGTATTTT. The rearrangement links TRBV5-1 to TRBJ2-3, with 10 bases that match TRBD2. With 3 bases clipped from V and 2 bases from J, the junction kept 3 bases outside the gene matches. CDR1 is SGHRS, CDR2 YFSETQ, per germline. The CDR3 consists of 15 residues.

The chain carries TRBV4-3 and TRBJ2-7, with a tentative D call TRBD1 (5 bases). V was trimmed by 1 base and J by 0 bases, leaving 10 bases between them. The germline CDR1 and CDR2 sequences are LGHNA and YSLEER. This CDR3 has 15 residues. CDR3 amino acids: CASSQGTPSSYEQYF. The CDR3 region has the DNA TGCGCCAGCAGCCAAGGGACACCTAGCTCCTACGAGCAGTACTTC.

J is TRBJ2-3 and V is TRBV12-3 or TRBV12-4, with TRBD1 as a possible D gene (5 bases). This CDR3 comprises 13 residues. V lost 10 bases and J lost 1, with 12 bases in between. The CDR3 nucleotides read TGTGCCACCAGGGCGACTGGCACAGATACGCAGTATTTT. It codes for CATRATGTDTQYF.

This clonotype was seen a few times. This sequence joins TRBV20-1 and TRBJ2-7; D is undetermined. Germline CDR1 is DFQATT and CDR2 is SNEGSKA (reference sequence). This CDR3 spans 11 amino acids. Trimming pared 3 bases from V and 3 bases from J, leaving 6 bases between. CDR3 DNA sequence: TGCAGTGCTAGCTGGGGCTACGAGCAGTACTTC. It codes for CSASWGYEQYF.

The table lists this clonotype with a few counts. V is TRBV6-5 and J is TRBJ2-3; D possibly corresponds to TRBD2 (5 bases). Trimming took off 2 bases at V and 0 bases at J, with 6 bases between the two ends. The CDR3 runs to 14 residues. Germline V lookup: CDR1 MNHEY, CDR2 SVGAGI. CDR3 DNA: TGTGCCAGCAGTTACGGGAGCAGCACAGATACGCAGTATTTT. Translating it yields CASSYGSSTDTQYF.

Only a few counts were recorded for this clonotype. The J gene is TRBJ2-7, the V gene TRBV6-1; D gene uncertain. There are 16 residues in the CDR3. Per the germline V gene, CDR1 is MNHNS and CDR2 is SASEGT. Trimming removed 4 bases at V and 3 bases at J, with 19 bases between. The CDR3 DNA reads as TGTGCCAGCAGTGGGACGGAATCCTCCTTACTCTACGAGCAGTACTTC. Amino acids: CASSGTESSLLYEQYF.

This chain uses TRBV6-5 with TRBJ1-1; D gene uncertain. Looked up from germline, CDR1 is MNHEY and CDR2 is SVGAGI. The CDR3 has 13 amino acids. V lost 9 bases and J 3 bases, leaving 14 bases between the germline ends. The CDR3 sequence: CASKRAGDTEAFF. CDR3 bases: TGTGCCAGTAAACGGGCAGGCGACACTGAAGCTTTCTTT.

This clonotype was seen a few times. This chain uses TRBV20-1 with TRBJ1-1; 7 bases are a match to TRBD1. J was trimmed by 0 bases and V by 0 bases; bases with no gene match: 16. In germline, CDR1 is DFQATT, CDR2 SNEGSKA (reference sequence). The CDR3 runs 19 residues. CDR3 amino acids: CSARDGLLGGGGMNTEAFF. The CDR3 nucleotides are TGCAGTGCTAGAGACGGGCTGCTTGGGGGAGGGGGCATGAACACTGAAGCTTTCTTT.

The CDR3 bases are TGTGCCACCACTCGGGGCCGAAATACCTACGAGCAGTACTTC. Protein product: CATTRGRNTYEQYF. The rearrangement uses TRBV25-1 and TRBJ2-7, with D perhaps assigned TRBD1 or TRBD2 (5 bases each). The CDR3 is 14 amino acids. Germline assignment: CDR1 MGHDK and CDR2 SYGVNS. Deletions cut 10 bases from V and 2 bases from J, with 18 bases between.

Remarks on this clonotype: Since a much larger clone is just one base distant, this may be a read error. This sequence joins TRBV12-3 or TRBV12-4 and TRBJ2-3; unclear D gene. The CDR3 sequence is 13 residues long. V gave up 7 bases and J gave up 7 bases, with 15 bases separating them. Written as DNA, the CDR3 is TGTGCCAGCATTTTTGGTAAACAGTATACGCAGTATTTT. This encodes CASIFGKQYTQYF.

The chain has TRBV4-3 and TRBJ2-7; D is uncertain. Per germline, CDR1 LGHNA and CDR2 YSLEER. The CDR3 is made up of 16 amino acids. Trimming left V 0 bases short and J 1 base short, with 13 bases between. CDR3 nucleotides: TGCGCCAGCAGCCAAGAGTTCAACCCCGGGTCCTACGAGCAGTACTTC. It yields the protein CASSQEFNPGSYEQYF.

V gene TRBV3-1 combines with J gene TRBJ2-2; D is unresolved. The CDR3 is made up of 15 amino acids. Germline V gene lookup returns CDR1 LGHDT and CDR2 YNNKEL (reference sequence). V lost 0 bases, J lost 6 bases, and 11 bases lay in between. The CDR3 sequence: CASSQDPARAGELFF. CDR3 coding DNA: TGTGCCAGCAGCCAAGATCCGGCCCGGGCCGGGGAGCTGTTTTTT.

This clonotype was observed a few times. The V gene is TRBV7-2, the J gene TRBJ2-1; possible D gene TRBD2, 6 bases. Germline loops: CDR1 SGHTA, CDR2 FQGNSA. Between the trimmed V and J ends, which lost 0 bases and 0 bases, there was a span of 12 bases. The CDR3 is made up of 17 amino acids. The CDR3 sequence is CASSLAGGRSSYNEQFF. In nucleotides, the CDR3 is TGTGCCAGCAGCTTAGCGGGAGGCAGGAGCTCCTACAATGAGCAGTTCTTC.

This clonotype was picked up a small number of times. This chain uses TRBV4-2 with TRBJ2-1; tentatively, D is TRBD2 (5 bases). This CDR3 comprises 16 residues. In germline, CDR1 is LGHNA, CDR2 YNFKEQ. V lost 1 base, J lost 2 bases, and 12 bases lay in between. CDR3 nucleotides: TGTGCCAGCAGCCAAGGGCGGGCTAGCACCTACAATGAGCAGTTCTTC. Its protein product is CASSQGRASTYNEQFF.

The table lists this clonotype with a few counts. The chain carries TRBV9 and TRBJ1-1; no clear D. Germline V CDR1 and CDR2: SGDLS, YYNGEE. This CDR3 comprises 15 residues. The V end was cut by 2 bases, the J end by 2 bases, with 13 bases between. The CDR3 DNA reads TGTGCCAGCAGCGTTCTAACGAGGCCCAACACTGAAGCTTTCTTT. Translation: CASSVLTRPNTEAFF.

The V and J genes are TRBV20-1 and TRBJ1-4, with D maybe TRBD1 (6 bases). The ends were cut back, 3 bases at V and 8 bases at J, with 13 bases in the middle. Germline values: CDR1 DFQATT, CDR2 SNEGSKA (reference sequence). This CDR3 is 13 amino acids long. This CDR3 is CSASGAGEEKLFF. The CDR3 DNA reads TGCAGTGCTAGTGGGGCAGGGGAGGAAAAACTGTTTTTT.

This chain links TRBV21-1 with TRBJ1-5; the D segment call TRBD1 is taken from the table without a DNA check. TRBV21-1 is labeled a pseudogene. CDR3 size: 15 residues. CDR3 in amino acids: CASTTREGHNQPQHF. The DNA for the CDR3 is TGTGCCAGCACCACCAGAGAGGGGCACAATCAGCCCCAGCATTTT.

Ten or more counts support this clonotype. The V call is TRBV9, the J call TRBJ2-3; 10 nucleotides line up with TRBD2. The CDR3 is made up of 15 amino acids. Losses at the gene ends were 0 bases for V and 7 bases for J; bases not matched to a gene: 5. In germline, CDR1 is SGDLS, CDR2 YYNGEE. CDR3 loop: CASSVASGSGNTQYF. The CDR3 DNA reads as TGTGCCAGCAGCGTAGCTAGCGGGAGTGGGAATACGCAGTATTTT.